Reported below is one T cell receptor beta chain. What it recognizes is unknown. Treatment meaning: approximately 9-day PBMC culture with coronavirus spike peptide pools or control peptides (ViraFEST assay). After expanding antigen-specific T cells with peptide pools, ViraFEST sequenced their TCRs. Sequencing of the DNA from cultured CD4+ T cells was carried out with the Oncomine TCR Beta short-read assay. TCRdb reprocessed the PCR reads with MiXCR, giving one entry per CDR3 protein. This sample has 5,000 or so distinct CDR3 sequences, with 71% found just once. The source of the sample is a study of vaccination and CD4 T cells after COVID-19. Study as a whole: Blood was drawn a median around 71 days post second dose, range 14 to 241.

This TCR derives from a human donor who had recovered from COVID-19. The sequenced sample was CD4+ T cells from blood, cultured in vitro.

The CDR3 here is CASSSKQGHYGYTF. In DNA form, the CDR3 reads TGTGCCAGCAGTTCAAAACAGGGGCACTATGGCTACACCTTC. The chain uses TRBV6-5 and TRBJ1-2, with 7 bases identical to TRBD1. Germline lookup yields CDR1 MNHEY and CDR2 SVGAGI. The V and J ends lost 4 bases and 3 bases, in that order; junction bases with no gene match: 5. The CDR3 length is 14 residues.